Shown below are 17 T cell receptor beta chains from a single sample sequenced in a study of identical twins. TCRdb recomputed calls from the 5' RACE reads with MiXCR, one row per CDR3 protein. The data hold approximately 600,000 distinct CDR3 sequences, with about 7.6% observed a single time. The same sample was also studied in work on yellow fever vaccine responses in identical twins.

Sequenced input: PBMCs. These receptors were taken from a woman younger than 30 in good health.

This clonotype came up a few times. V and J are TRBV5-5 and TRBJ2-7, with unresolved D. The V and J ends lost 2 bases and 9 bases respectively, with 9 bases between them. CDR3 length: 11 amino acids. Germline V CDR1 and CDR2: SGHKS, YYEKEE (reference sequence). CDR3 DNA: TGTGCCAGCAGCTTTCGGGCCACGCAGTACGTC. It translates to CASSFRATQYV.

This clonotype was detected only a few times. The chain recombines TRBV5-5 with TRBJ2-1; 9 nucleotides line up with TRBD2. The germline V gene has CDR1 SGHKS and CDR2 YYEKEE (reference sequence). Unmatched junction bases numbered 9, after V lost 4 bases and J lost 4 bases. CDR3 length: 16 residues. Here the CDR3 reads CASSTPTSGVYNEQFF. The CDR3 nucleotides read TGTGCCAGCAGCACCCCGACTAGCGGAGTTTACAATGAGCAGTTCTTC.

V and J are TRBV2 and TRBJ2-5; D ambiguous. V gave up 1 base and J gave up 5 bases, with 2 bases separating them. CDR1 SNHLY and CDR2 FYNNEI come from the germline V gene. This CDR3 is 11 amino acids long. In DNA, the CDR3 is TGTGCCAGCAGTGAAGTGGAGACCCAGTACTTC. Its protein product is CASSEVETQYF.

This clonotype was counted at least ten times. DNA of the CDR3: TGTGCCAGCAGCCCGCAGTACTATATAGGTGGCTACACCTTC. Its translation is CASSPQYYIGGYTF. This rearrangement joins TRBV3-1 to TRBJ1-2; D is uncertain. Germline loops: CDR1 LGHDT, CDR2 YNNKEL (reference sequence). CDR3 length: 14 amino acids. V shed 4 bases and J shed 7 bases, with 16 bases lying between them.

The genes are TRBV7-7 and TRBJ2-6; D may be TRBD1 (6 bases). Trimming removed 5 bases from V and 2 bases from J, with 16 bases in between. The CDR3 runs to 17 residues. Germline CDR1 reads SSHAT; CDR2 reads FNYEAQ (reference sequence). Here the CDR3 reads CASSPLTGRTGANVLTF. The CDR3, as DNA: TGTGCCAGCAGCCCTCTGACAGGTAGAACTGGGGCCAACGTCCTGACTTTC.

For this clonotype: The junction and the germline gene differ at one end; a read error may be behind it. The V call is TRBV5-6, the J call TRBJ1-1; D unresolved. CDR3 length: 12 amino acids. The V gene's germline CDR1 is SGHDT and CDR2 YYEEEE. CDR3 DNA sequence: TGTGCCAGCAGTTTGGACGGGACTGAAGCTTTCTTT. Its translation is CASSLDGTEAFF.

This clonotype has ten or more counts. V is TRBV5-1 and J is TRBJ2-7, with D hard to call. V lost 3 bases, J lost 5 bases, and 6 bases lay in between. Germline V lookup: CDR1 SGHRS, CDR2 YFSETQ. The CDR3 loop spans 11 amino acids. Here the CDR3 DNA reads TGCGCCAGCAGCTCCTTAAACGAGCAGTACTTC. As protein: CASSSLNEQYF.

The chain uses TRBV6-2 or TRBV6-3 and TRBJ1-2, with D unclear. CDR1 MNHEY and CDR2 SVGEGT come from the germline V gene. V dropped 0 bases and J dropped 7 bases, with 9 bases sitting between them. This CDR3 spans 13 amino acids. For the CDR3, the DNA is TGTGCCAGCAGTTACTCGATAGGTTCTGGCTACACCTTC. Protein: CASSYSIGSGYTF.

The sample holds many counts of this clonotype. The chain uses TRBV12-3 or TRBV12-4 and TRBJ1-6, with D possibly being TRBD1 (5 bases). The CDR3 sequence is 15 residues long. Trimming removed 8 bases at V and 0 bases at J, with 11 bases between. CDR3 protein: CASGWGSSYNSPLHF. CDR3 sequence (DNA): TGTGCCAGCGGTTGGGGGAGCTCCTATAATTCACCCCTCCACTTT.

This clonotype was seen only a few times. The chain has TRBV7-9 and TRBJ2-3; 9 bases line up with TRBD2. The junction had 8 bases not matched to a gene; V was cut back by 5 bases and J by 2 bases. Germline values: CDR1 SEHNR, CDR2 FQNEAQ (reference sequence). The CDR3 spans 16 residues. In nucleotides, the CDR3 is TGTGCCAGCAGCCCTCTTGAGCGGGGGGCCACAGATACGCAGTATTTT. It codes for CASSPLERGATDTQYF.

This clonotype has more than one count but fewer than ten. The V and J genes are TRBV2 and TRBJ2-7; 9 bases are a match to TRBD2. Germline loops: CDR1 SNHLY, CDR2 FYNNEI. The CDR3 has 15 amino acids. The V and J ends lost 6 bases and 5 bases, in that order; junction bases with no gene match: 11. The CDR3 bases are TGTGCCAGCAGACCCGGACTAGCGTTGGTCGACGAGCAGTACTTC. Protein: CASRPGLALVDEQYF.

This clonotype was counted a few times. J is TRBJ2-1 and V is TRBV12-3 or TRBV12-4; 9 bases line up with TRBD2. J was trimmed by 1 base and V by 7 bases; bases with no gene match: 8. CDR3 length: 16 amino acids. CDR3 protein: CASTSPLAGSYNEQFF. The CDR3 DNA follows: TGTGCCAGCACCTCCCCCCTAGCGGGATCCTACAATGAGCAGTTCTTC.

V usage is TRBV11-2 and J usage is TRBJ2-3, with D possibly being TRBD2 (6 bases). The CDR3 is 14 amino acids. Between the trimmed V and J ends, which lost 0 bases and 12 bases, there was a span of 16 bases. The V gene's germline CDR1 is SGHAT and CDR2 FQNNGV. CDR3 nucleotide sequence: TGTGCCAGCAGCTTAGACGCGGGTGGGGAGGCACAGTATTTT. Its protein is CASSLDAGGEAQYF. The variable domain in full, completed from reference TRBV11-2 and TRBJ2-3, reads EAGVAQSPRYKIIEKRQSVAFWCNPISGHATLYWYQQILGQGPKLLIQFQNNGVVDDSQLPKDRFSAERLKGVDSTLKIQPAKLEDSAVYLCASSLDAGGEAQYFGPGTRLTVL.

The chain is built from TRBV5-4 and TRBJ2-1, with D unresolved. The CDR3 is 15 residues long. V was pared by 2 bases and J by 3 bases, with 12 bases between. The germline V gene has CDR1 SGHNT and CDR2 YYREEE (reference sequence). The CDR3 DNA is TGTGCCAGCAGCTTTGGGCTCCTCTGCTACAATGAGCAGTTCTTC. It is translated as CASSFGLLCYNEQFF.

This chain uses TRBV7-9 with TRBJ2-1; TRBD2 matches at 9 bases. V lost 7 bases and J lost 8; bases outside the gene matches: 9. The CDR3 contains 14 residues. The germline gives CDR1 SEHNR, CDR2 FQNEAQ (reference sequence). CDR3 region: CASTDTGTSYEQFF. CDR3 DNA: TGTGCCAGCACCGATACCGGGACTAGCTATGAGCAGTTCTTC.

There are many counts of this clonotype. The rearrangement joins TRBV5-1 to TRBJ2-1, with 14 positions matching TRBD2. V shed 3 bases, J shed 10 bases, and the junction held 15 bases outside the gene matches. The germline V gene has CDR1 SGHRS and CDR2 YFSETQ. CDR3 length: 18 amino acids. The DNA of the CDR3 is TGCGCCAGCAGCTGGACGACCGGGACTAGCGGGGGATATGGCGAGCAGTTCTTC. This sequence encodes CASSWTTGTSGGYGEQFF.

This clonotype occurred a few times. This chain links TRBV5-1 with TRBJ1-1; perhaps TRBD1 as D (5 bases). V lost 3 bases and J 1 base, leaving 10 bases between the germline ends. This CDR3 has 14 residues. CDR1 and CDR2 (germline): SGHRS, YFSETQ. The CDR3 DNA is TGCGCCAGCAGCTCGGCTACAGGGAACACTGAAGCTTTCTTT. It yields the protein CASSSATGNTEAFF.